This entry is about one T cell receptor beta chain. Ten or more counts support this clonotype. Its antigen is currently not known. One base away there is no much larger clone; base qualities are not given. The data derive from a study of lung T cells in sarcoidosis with Löfgren's syndrome (dated by TCRdb to about 2017). For the wider study: Sarcoidosis was described as a granulomatous, mainly pulmonary disease marked by CD4+ T cell accumulation in bronchoalveolar lavage fluid. The repertoire analyses centered on Lofgren's syndrome patients. Overall results and qualifications from the work: Compared with control subjects, Lofgren's syndrome patients were reported to have TRAV12-1 and TRBV2 as the most expanded V gene segments. Recognition of a sarcoidosis-associated antigen was only suggested; the antigen itself remained putative and unidentified. TRAV12-1 and TRBV2 CDR3 motifs were reported to be shared among multiple Löfgren's syndrome patients, suggesting public CD4+ TCR repertoires. In alphabeta pairing analysis, TRAV12-1 was found to pair preferentially with TRBV2, and CDR3 homology was shown by the resulting paired TCRs.

For CDR1 and CDR2, the germline V gene lists MDHEN and SYDVKM. The trim is 1 base for V and 0 bases for J, with a gap of 12 bases between the germline ends. From the cysteine through the phenylalanine, the CDR3 covers 16 amino acids. Only CDR3 DNA is held: 48 bases, read in frame from base 1. Sequencing used an Illumina MiSeq. TCRdb reanalyzed the raw reads on its own, using fastp at Q25 for trimming and MiXCR for clone calling, and kept in-frame beta chains. Here each entry gathers all rows of one CDR3 protein and keeps the most common genes and DNA. The sample yields some 65,000 distinct CDR3 sequences; over 20% were counted once. About 2% of the sample rests with the top ten.

The sequencing input was CD4+ T cells from PBMCs. The receptor comes from a human donor with sarcoidosis (Löfgren's syndrome or another form), or a control subject (not recorded which). The V and J segments used are TRBV28 and TRBJ1-1; a weak D assignment points to TRBD1 (6 bases agree). The CDR3 is CASSLYSGTMNTEAFF. In nucleotide form, the sequence is TGTGCCAGCAGTTTATATTCGGGGACAATGAACACTGAAGCTTTCTTT.